This entry lists 6 T cell receptor beta chains sequenced from one sample in a study of T-cell memory formation after mild COVID-19. TCRdb reanalysed the 5' RACE reads using MiXCR and keeps one entry per CDR3 protein. The repertoire holds roughly 180,000 distinct CDR3 sequences, around 10% seen once, with 3.5% to 4% in the top ten. Sequencing was done on a sample of PBMCs or a T cell subset sorted from them (not recorded which). The source of these receptors is a man aged 18 to 29 who had mild COVID-19 (a few samples of this study predate the infection). Cell type and time point are not known.

This chain joins TRBV18 and TRBJ2-1, with a possible D match to TRBD2 (7 bases). Trimming removed 8 bases from V and 6 bases from J, with 20 bases in between. The CDR3 extends over 15 amino acids. Germline V gives CDR1 KGHSH, CDR2 LQKENI. The CDR3 is CASRPSGGQSNEQFF. The CDR3 bases are TGTGCCAGCCGTCCCTCGGGGGGCCAAAGCAATGAGCAGTTCTTC.

The gene calls are TRBV11-1 and TRBJ2-3, with D possibly matching TRBD1 (5 bases). The CDR3 is made up of 14 amino acids. CDR1 is SGHAT, CDR2 FQDESV, per germline (reference sequence). The germline V and J ends were trimmed by 4 bases and 5 bases, with 13 bases remaining between them. The CDR3 protein is CASSSTTALDTQYF. CDR3 nucleotides: TGTGCCAGCAGCTCAACGACAGCCTTAGATACGCAGTATTTT.

This clonotype was found a few times. The chain employs TRBV6-2 or TRBV6-3 and TRBJ2-7; D might be TRBD1 (6 bases). The germline V gene encodes CDR1 MNHEY and CDR2 SVGEGT. V lost 7 bases to trimming and J lost 6 bases, with 16 bases between them. CDR3 length: 13 amino acids. The CDR3 DNA is TGTGCCAGCATAGGGGGTCTCGATGCCGAGCAGTACTTC. Protein: CASIGGLDAEQYF.

The chain is built from TRBV11-2 and TRBJ1-1; D uncertain. Germline V CDR1 and CDR2: SGHAT, FQNNGV. V lost 2 bases and J lost 11, with 15 bases in between. There are 13 residues in the CDR3. Here the CDR3 reads CASSLKRQERAFF. As DNA, the CDR3 is TGTGCCAGCAGCTTAAAGAGGCAGGAGAGGGCTTTCTTT.

This clonotype showed up just a few times. V is TRBV4-1 and J is TRBJ2-3; 10 positions match TRBD2. Looked up from germline, CDR1 is MGHRA and CDR2 is YSYEKL. This CDR3 spans 17 amino acids. The ends lost 2 bases at V and 5 bases at J; junction bases unmatched: 10. The CDR3: CASSQNLAGVTGDTQYF. CDR3 DNA sequence: TGCGCCAGCAGCCAAAATCTAGCGGGGGTAACGGGAGATACGCAGTATTTT.

This clonotype was seen many times. The rearrangement joins TRBV2 to TRBJ1-1; D is ambiguous. The CDR3 totals 12 residues. The V end was cut by 8 bases, the J end by 4 bases, with 11 bases between. Per the germline V gene, CDR1 is SNHLY and CDR2 is FYNNEI. DNA for the CDR3: TGTGCCAGCTTCCGGGTGGGCACTGAAGCTTTCTTT. It specifies CASFRVGTEAFF.